One sample yielded the 22 T cell receptor beta chains listed below, sequenced in a study of T cell responses to AZD1222 COVID-19 vaccine. TCRdb keeps only in-frame clones here, not all; method: immunoSEQ multiplex PCR. The profile shows some 74,000 clones, about 85% of them singletons. The sequenced sample was peripheral blood, obtained 28 days after the second AZD1222 dose. Every receptor here comes from an adult who received the AZD1222 COVID-19 vaccine.

The chain has TRBV19 and TRBJ2-2, with D possibly called TRBD1 or TRBD2 (5 bases each). Trimming stripped 7 bases from V and 4 bases from J, with 10 bases between. The CDR3 sequence is 13 residues long. CDR1 and CDR2 (germline): LNHDA, SQIVND (reference sequence). The CDR3, as DNA: TGTGCCAGTACGACGGGACCCACCGGGGAGCTGTTTTTT. The encoded protein is CASTTGPTGELFF. Filled out from reference TRBV19 and TRBJ2-2, the complete variable domain reads DGGITQSPKYLFRKEGQNVTLSCEQNLNHDAMYWYRQDPGQGLRLIYYSQIVNDFQKGDIAEGYSVSREKKESFPLTVTSAQKNPTAFYLCASTTGPTGELFFGEGSRLTVL.

The chain couples TRBV5-4 to TRBJ2-5; TRBD2 matches 15 bases. The CDR3 extends over 18 amino acids. V gave up 4 bases and J gave up 5 bases; unmatched junction bases: 12. Germline-derived CDR1 and CDR2 are SGHNT and YYREEE (reference sequence). CDR3 protein: CASSPGLAGGPEMETQYF. The CDR3 nucleotides are TGTGCCAGCAGCCCTGGACTAGCGGGAGGGCCTGAGATGGAGACCCAGTACTTC. Supplemented by reference TRBV5-4 and TRBJ2-5, the full variable domain reads ETGVTQSPTHLIKTRGQQVTLRCSSQSGHNTVSWYQQALGQGPQFIFQYYREEENGRGNFPPRFSGLQFPNYSSELNVNALELDDSALYLCASSPGLAGGPEMETQYFGPGTRLLVL.

Comment on this clone: The junction does not match germline at one end; this may be a read error. The chain links TRBV7-7 to TRBJ2-2; a possible D gene is TRBD1 (5 bases). Germline-derived CDR1 and CDR2 are SSHAT and FNYEAQ (reference sequence). The CDR3 has 15 amino acids. The CDR3 region has the DNA TGTGCTAGCAGCTTAGGGCAGGGTGGCACCGGGGAGCTGTTTTTT. Its protein is CASSLGQGGTGELFF.

The genes are TRBV24-1 and TRBJ2-2; 8 nucleotides line up with TRBD2. CDR1 is KGHDR, CDR2 SFDVKD, per germline. This CDR3 comprises 15 residues. The ends lost 10 bases at V and 3 bases at J; junction bases unmatched: 9. The DNA of the CDR3 is TGTGCCACTGCGGGAGGAGCCGGGGACACCGGGGAGCTGTTTTTT. Translation: CATAGGAGDTGELFF.

The chain combines TRBV5-4 with TRBJ2-7; TRBD2 matches 7 bases. This CDR3 contains 17 residues. The V segment lost 2 bases and the J segment 0 bases; nucleotides outside the gene matches: 11. The germline V gene encodes CDR1 SGHNT and CDR2 YYREEE (reference sequence). CDR3 loop: CASSFRVGGGSSYEQYF. The CDR3 bases are TGTGCCAGCAGCTTCAGGGTAGGCGGCGGGAGCTCCTACGAGCAGTACTTC.

The chain couples TRBV5-1 to TRBJ1-6; 8 bases map to TRBD1. The CDR3 consists of 14 residues. Germline CDR1 and CDR2: SGHRS and YFSETQ. Unmatched junction bases numbered 6, after V lost 3 bases and J lost 10 bases. The CDR3 coding sequence is TGCGCCAGCAGCTACGGACAGGGAAGATCACCCCTCCACTTT. Translation gives CASSYGQGRSPLHF. Full variable domain (outside the CDR3, taken from reference TRBV5-1 and TRBJ1-6): KAGVTQTPRYLIKTRGQQVTLSCSPISGHRSVSWYQQTPGQGLQFLFEYFSETQRNKGNFPGRFSGRQFSNSRSEMNVSTLELGDSALYLCASSYGQGRSPLHFGNGTRLTVT.

V usage is TRBV25-1 and J usage is TRBJ2-3; D uncertain. V lost 4 bases to trimming and J lost 1 base, with 9 bases between them. Germline V CDR1 and CDR2: MGHDK, SYGVNS. The CDR3 length is 14 residues. The CDR3 here is CASSAAARTDTQYF. The CDR3 DNA is TGTGCCAGCAGTGCCGCGGCACGCACAGATACGCAGTATTTT.

The V call is TRBV27, the J call TRBJ2-5; D call uncertain. The CDR3 is 13 residues long. Germline CDR1 and CDR2: MNHEY and SMNVEV (reference sequence). With 5 bases removed from V and 5 bases from J, the gap between germline ends came to 12 bases. The CDR3 loop is CASSATVRETQYF. The CDR3 DNA is TGTGCCAGCAGTGCTACAGTTCGGGAGACCCAGTACTTC.

V gene TRBV7-9 combines with J gene TRBJ2-3, with D uncertain. CDR1 and CDR2 from the germline V gene are SEHNR and FQNEAQ (reference sequence). The length of the CDR3 is 14 residues. Trimming stripped 1 base from V and 6 bases from J, with 11 bases between. CDR3 bases: TGTGCCAGCAGCTTAGGGGCCCCGGCGGATACGCAGTATTTT. Its translation is CASSLGAPADTQYF.

The chain couples TRBV18 to TRBJ1-2, with D possibly being TRBD1 (5 bases). This CDR3 spans 11 amino acids. CDR1 is KGHSH and CDR2 is LQKENI in the germline V gene. The V end was cut by 3 bases, the J end by 6 bases, with 5 bases between. CDR3 coding DNA: TGTGCCAGCTCACCGGGGGATGGCTACACCTTC. Its protein product is CASSPGDGYTF. Full variable domain (missing parts from reference TRBV18 and TRBJ1-2): NAGVMQNPRHLVRRRGQEARLRCSPMKGHSHVYWYRQLPEEGLKFMVYLQKENIIDESGMPKERFSAEFPKEGPSILRIQQVVRGDSAAYFCASSPGDGYTFGSGTRLTVV.

This chain joins TRBV6-5 and TRBJ1-3, with 8 bases fitting TRBD1. V was pared by 6 bases and J by 4 bases, with 8 bases of the junction left unmatched. The length of the CDR3 is 15 residues. CDR1 MNHEY and CDR2 SVGAGI come from the germline V gene. This CDR3 is CASSWQGARGNTIYF. Here the CDR3 DNA reads TGTGCCAGCAGCTGGCAGGGGGCTAGAGGAAACACCATATATTTT.

This clone showed up just once. The rearrangement links TRBV11-2 to TRBJ1-4; D might be TRBD1 (5 bases). The CDR3 runs to 15 residues. Germline CDR1 is SGHAT and CDR2 is FQNNGV. V was pared by 6 bases and J by 4 bases, with 15 bases between. The CDR3 region is CASRPQGLINEKLFF. In nucleotides, the CDR3 is TGTGCCAGCAGACCCCAGGGTTTGATTAATGAAAAACTGTTTTTT.

The rearrangement links TRBV30 to TRBJ1-5, with unresolved D. CDR1 is GTSNPN and CDR2 is SVGIG in the germline V gene (reference sequence). The CDR3 is 14 amino acids. V lost 1 base and J 5 bases, leaving 12 bases between the germline ends. The CDR3 nucleotides are TGTGCCTGGAGTGGCCTCAGTGGGGATCAGCCCCAGCATTTT. Its protein is CAWSGLSGDQPQHF.

J is TRBJ2-7 and V is TRBV18; possibly TRBD2 for D (5 bases). Per the germline V gene, CDR1 is KGHSH and CDR2 is LQKENI. V lost 6 bases, J lost 7 bases, and 16 bases lay in between. The CDR3 extends over 13 amino acids. CDR3 in amino acids: CASSFSLTGEQYF. CDR3 nucleotides: TGTGCCAGCTCCTTTTCTCTGACGGGAGAGCAGTACTTC.

This chain connects TRBV6-5 to TRBJ1-4; D gene uncertain. Germline-derived CDR1 and CDR2 are MNHEY and SVGAGI. V shed 0 bases and J shed 4 bases, with 9 bases lying between them. The CDR3 covers 15 residues. The CDR3 loop reads CASSYSTQFNEKLFF. CDR3 bases: TGTGCCAGCAGTTACTCGACTCAGTTTAATGAAAAACTGTTTTTT.

The V call is TRBV19, the J call TRBJ1-3, with a tentative D call TRBD1 (5 bases). The CDR3 is 16 amino acids. Deletions cut 0 bases from V and 4 bases from J, with 13 bases between. Germline V CDR1 and CDR2: LNHDA, SQIVND (reference sequence). The CDR3 protein is CASSIDSPGTGNTIYF. The CDR3 bases are TGTGCCAGTAGTATAGATTCGCCAGGGACCGGAAACACCATATATTTT. The full variable domain, rest sourced from reference TRBV19 and TRBJ1-3, is DGGITQSPKYLFRKEGQNVTLSCEQNLNHDAMYWYRQDPGQGLRLIYYSQIVNDFQKGDIAEGYSVSREKKESFPLTVTSAQKNPTAFYLCASSIDSPGTGNTIYFGEGSWLTVV.

The DNA of the CDR3 is TGTGCCAGCAGCTACCCGGGACAGGGATCAAAGGAGACCCAGTACTTC. Translated: CASSYPGQGSKETQYF. The chain carries TRBV2 and TRBJ2-5, with TRBD1 matching over 9 bases. Germline V gene lookup returns CDR1 SNHLY and CDR2 FYNNEI. V lost 6 bases, J lost 5 bases, and 13 bases stayed unmatched. The CDR3 sequence is 16 residues long.

The chain combines TRBV19 with TRBJ1-1; maybe TRBD1 (6 bases). The CDR3 totals 18 residues. Trimming took 3 bases from V and 0 from J, leaving 20 bases between them. Per the germline V gene, CDR1 is LNHDA and CDR2 is SQIVND (reference sequence). CDR3 sequence: CASSIAGAGWGMNTEAFF. CDR3 DNA: TGTGCCAGTAGTATCGCAGGGGCCGGATGGGGGATGAACACTGAAGCTTTCTTT.

In its sample, this clone was seen a few times. The rearrangement joins TRBV10-3 to TRBJ2-5, with TRBD2 matching 8 bases. Germline loops: CDR1 ENHRY, CDR2 SYGVKD. V dropped 2 bases and J dropped 4; count of bases not matched to a gene: 6. CDR3 length: 15 amino acids. The CDR3 sequence is CAISEGLAQGETQYF. For the CDR3, the DNA is TGTGCCATCAGTGAGGGACTAGCTCAGGGAGAGACCCAGTACTTC.

In DNA form, the CDR3 reads TGTGCCAGCAGTACTCTACAGGGTTTATTTTCACCCCTCCACTTT. This sequence encodes CASSTLQGLFSPLHF. V usage is TRBV27 and J usage is TRBJ1-6, with D maybe TRBD1 (6 bases). Germline CDR1 MNHEY, CDR2 SMNVEV (reference sequence). Trimming removed 5 bases at V and 9 bases at J, with 17 bases between. This CDR3 has 15 amino acids.

This chain connects TRBV6-5 to TRBJ1-1; weak D call: TRBD1 (6 bases). The germline V and J ends were trimmed by 4 bases and 1 base, with 7 bases remaining between them. Germline values: CDR1 MNHEY, CDR2 SVGAGI. CDR3 length equals 13 residues. The CDR3 DNA follows: TGTGCCAGCAGTTTACAGGGGAACACTGAAGCTTTCTTT. Translating gives CASSLQGNTEAFF.

This rearrangement joins TRBV6-5 to TRBJ1-1, with TRBD1 matching over 7 bases. The CDR3 totals 15 residues. V lost 4 bases and J lost 6; bases outside the gene matches: 11. Germline loops: CDR1 MNHEY, CDR2 SVGAGI. The CDR3 protein is CASSSPDREAAEAFF. The CDR3 DNA is TGTGCCAGCAGTTCGCCCGACAGGGAGGCCGCTGAAGCTTTCTTT.